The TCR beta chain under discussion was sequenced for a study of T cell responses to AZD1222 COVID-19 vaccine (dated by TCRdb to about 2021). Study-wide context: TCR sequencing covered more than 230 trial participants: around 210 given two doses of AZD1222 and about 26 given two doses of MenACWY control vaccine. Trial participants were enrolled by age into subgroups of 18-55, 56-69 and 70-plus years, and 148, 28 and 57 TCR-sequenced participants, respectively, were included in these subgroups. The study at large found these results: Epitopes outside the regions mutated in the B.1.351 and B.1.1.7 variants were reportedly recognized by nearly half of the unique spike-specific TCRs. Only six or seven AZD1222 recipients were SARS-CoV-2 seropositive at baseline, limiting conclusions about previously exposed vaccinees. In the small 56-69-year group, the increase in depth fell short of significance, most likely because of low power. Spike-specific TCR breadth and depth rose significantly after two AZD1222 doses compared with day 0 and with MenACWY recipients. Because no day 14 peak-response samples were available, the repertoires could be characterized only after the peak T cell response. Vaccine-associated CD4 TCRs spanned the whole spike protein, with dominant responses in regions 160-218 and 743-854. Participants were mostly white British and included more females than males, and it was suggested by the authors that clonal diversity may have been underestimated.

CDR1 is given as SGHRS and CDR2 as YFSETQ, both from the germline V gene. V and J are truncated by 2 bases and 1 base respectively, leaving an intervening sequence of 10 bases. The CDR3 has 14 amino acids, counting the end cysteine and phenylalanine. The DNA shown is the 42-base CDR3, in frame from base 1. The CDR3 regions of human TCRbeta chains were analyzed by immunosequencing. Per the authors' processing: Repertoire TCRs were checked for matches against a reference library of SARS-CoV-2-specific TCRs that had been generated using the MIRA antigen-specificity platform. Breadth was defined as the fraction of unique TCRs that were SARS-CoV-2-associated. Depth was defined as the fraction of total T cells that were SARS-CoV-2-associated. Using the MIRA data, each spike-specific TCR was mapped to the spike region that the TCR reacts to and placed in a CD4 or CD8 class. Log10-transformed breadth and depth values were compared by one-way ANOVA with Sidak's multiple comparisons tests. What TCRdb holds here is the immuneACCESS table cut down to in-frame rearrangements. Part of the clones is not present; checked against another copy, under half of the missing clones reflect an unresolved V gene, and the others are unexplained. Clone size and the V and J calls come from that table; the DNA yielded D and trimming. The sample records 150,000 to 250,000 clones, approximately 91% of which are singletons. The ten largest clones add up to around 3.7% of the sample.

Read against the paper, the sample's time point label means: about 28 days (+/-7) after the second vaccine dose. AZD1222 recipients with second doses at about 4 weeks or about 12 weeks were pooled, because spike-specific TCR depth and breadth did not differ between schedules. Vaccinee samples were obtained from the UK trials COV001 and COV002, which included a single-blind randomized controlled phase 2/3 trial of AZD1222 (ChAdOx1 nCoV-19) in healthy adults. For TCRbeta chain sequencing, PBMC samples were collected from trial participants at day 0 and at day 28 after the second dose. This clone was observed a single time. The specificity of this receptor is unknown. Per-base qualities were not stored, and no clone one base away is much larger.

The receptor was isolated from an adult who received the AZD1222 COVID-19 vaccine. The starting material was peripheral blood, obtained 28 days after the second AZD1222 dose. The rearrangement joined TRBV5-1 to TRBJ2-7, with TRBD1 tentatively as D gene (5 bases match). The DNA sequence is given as TGCGCCAGCAGCTTAATAGACAGTTCCTACGAGCAGTACTTC. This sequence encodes CASSLIDSSYEQYF.